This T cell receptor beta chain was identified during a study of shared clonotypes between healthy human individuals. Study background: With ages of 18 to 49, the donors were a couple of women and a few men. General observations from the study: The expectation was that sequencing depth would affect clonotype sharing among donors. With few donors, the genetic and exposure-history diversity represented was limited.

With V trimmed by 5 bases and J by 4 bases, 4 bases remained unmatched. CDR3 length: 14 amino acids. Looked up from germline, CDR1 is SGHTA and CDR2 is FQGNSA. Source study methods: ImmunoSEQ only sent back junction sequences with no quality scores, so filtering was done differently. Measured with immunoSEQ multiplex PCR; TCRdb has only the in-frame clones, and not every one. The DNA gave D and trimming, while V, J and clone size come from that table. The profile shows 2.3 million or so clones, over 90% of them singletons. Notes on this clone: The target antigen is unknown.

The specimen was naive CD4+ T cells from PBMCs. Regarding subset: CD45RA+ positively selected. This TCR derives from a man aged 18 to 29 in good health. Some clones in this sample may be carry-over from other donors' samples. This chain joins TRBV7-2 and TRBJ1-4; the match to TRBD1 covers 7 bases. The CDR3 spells CASSRDSYNEKLFF. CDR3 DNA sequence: TGTGCCAGCAGCAGGGACAGCTATAATGAAAAACTGTTTTTT.